Listed below are T cell receptor beta chains from one sample, sequenced in a study of blood T cell repertoires in COVID-19. Using immunoSEQ multiplex PCR, the repertoire was profiled, and TCRdb retains in-frame clones only, with some absent. The sample yields about 170,000 clones, about 89% seen once. The sequencing input was peripheral blood. Every receptor here comes from a man aged 65 to 85 with acute or convalescent COVID-19. Each CDR3 is given with its conserved first and last residue. D genes are given only for firm matches. The size of a clone is reported for some rows only, either as once, few or many, or as a class for expanded clones.

CDR3 DNA: TGTGCCAGCAGCTTGCGACAGGGTGCCTACGAGCAGTACTTC
CDR3 protein: CASSLRQGAYEQYF
CDR3 length: 14
J gene: TRBJ2-7
clone size: .
V gene: TRBV5-4
D gene: TRBD1

CDR3 DNA: TGTGCCAGCAGTTCACCTGGGACTTTTGAATATGAGCAGTTCTTC
CDR3 protein: CASSSPGTFEYEQFF
CDR3 length: 15
J gene: TRBJ2-1
clone size: .
V gene: TRBV28
D gene: .

CDR3 DNA: TGTGCCAGCAGCTTAGGGTGGAGGGAACAGAGACAGGGCGGGCAGTACTTC
CDR3 protein: CASSLGWREQRQGGQYF
CDR3 length: 17
J gene: TRBJ2-7
clone size: .
V gene: TRBV7-9
D gene: .

CDR3 DNA: TGTGCCAGCAGCTCGTTTAATATGGGAAACACCATATATTTT
CDR3 protein: CASSSFNMGNTIYF
CDR3 length: 14
J gene: TRBJ1-3
clone size: .
V gene: TRBV28
D gene: .

CDR3 DNA: TGTGCCAGCAGCAAAACGGGGGGGTTTTATAATTCACCCCTCCACTTT
CDR3 protein: CASSKTGGFYNSPLHF
CDR3 length: 16
J gene: TRBJ1-6
clone size: .
V gene: TRBV7-3
D gene: .

CDR3 DNA: TGTGCCAGCAGCCCGCTCGGACTAGCGGGGGTCTCCTACAATGAGCAGTTCTTC
CDR3 protein: CASSPLGLAGVSYNEQFF
CDR3 length: 18
J gene: TRBJ2-1
clone size: few
V gene: TRBV7-9
D gene: TRBD2

CDR3 DNA: TGTGCCAGCAGCTTAGGCGGGGTGCCCTCCTACGAGCAGTACTTC
CDR3 protein: CASSLGGVPSYEQYF
CDR3 length: 15
J gene: TRBJ2-7
clone size: .
V gene: TRBV11-2
D gene: .

CDR3 DNA: TGCGCCAGCAGCTTCGGGGGGCCGTCGGAGACCCAGTACTTC
CDR3 protein: CASSFGGPSETQYF
CDR3 length: 14
J gene: TRBJ2-5
clone size: .
V gene: TRBV5-1
D gene: .

CDR3 DNA: TGTGCCAGCAGCTTGACGGGGAGCACAGATACGCAGTATTTT
CDR3 protein: CASSLTGSTDTQYF
CDR3 length: 14
J gene: TRBJ2-3
clone size: .
V gene: TRBV11-3
D gene: .

CDR3 DNA: TGTGCCAGCAGCCGGGAGACTCACTACGAGCAGTACTTC
CDR3 protein: CASSRETHYEQYF
CDR3 length: 13
J gene: TRBJ2-7
clone size: .
V gene: TRBV6-5
D gene: .

CDR3 DNA: TGTGCCAGCAGAGACAGAGGCACTGAAGCTTTCTTT
CDR3 protein: CASRDRGTEAFF
CDR3 length: 12
J gene: TRBJ1-1
clone size: once
V gene: TRBV12-3/TRBV12-4
D gene: .

CDR3 DNA: TGTGCCAGTAGTACGGGACAGTCTGGAAACACCATATATTTT
CDR3 protein: CASSTGQSGNTIYF
CDR3 length: 14
J gene: TRBJ1-3
clone size: .
V gene: TRBV19
D gene: TRBD1

CDR3 DNA: TGTGCCAGCAGTAATCCGGGACAGAGGGTTGAAGCTTTCTTT
CDR3 protein: CASSNPGQRVEAFF
CDR3 length: 14
J gene: TRBJ1-1
clone size: .
V gene: TRBV6-2/TRBV6-3
D gene: TRBD1

CDR3 DNA: TGTGCCAGCAGCTTAGCCCCTTTCTACGAGCAGTACTTC
CDR3 protein: CASSLAPFYEQYF
CDR3 length: 13
J gene: TRBJ2-7
clone size: .
V gene: TRBV7-2
D gene: .

CDR3 DNA: TGTGCCAGCAGTGATTACTCACTGAACACTGAAGCTTTCTTT
CDR3 protein: CASSDYSLNTEAFF
CDR3 length: 14
J gene: TRBJ1-1
clone size: .
V gene: TRBV6-1
D gene: .

CDR3 DNA: TGTGCCAGCTCACCGGGACTACGAATGGAGCAGTACTTC
CDR3 protein: CASSPGLRMEQYF
CDR3 length: 13
J gene: TRBJ2-7
clone size: .
V gene: TRBV18
D gene: TRBD2

CDR3 DNA: TGCGCCAGCCGCACCCAGGGTGGTACTAATGAAAAACTGTTTTTT
CDR3 protein: CASRTQGGTNEKLFF
CDR3 length: 15
J gene: TRBJ1-4
clone size: .
V gene: TRBV5-1
D gene: .

CDR3 DNA: TGTGCCAGCAGAGGACAGGGAAGATCACCCCTCCACTTT
CDR3 protein: CASRGQGRSPLHF
CDR3 length: 13
J gene: TRBJ1-6
clone size: .
V gene: TRBV11-2
D gene: TRBD1

CDR3 DNA: TGTGCCAGCAGTACCACCGGGGTTAGCTCTGGAAACACCATATATTTT
CDR3 protein: CASSTTGVSSGNTIYF
CDR3 length: 16
J gene: TRBJ1-3
clone size: once
V gene: TRBV28
D gene: .

CDR3 DNA: TGTGCCAGCAGCCAACGGGGGGCTAGCGTGGTCTACGAGCAGTACTTC
CDR3 protein: CASSQRGASVVYEQYF
CDR3 length: 16
J gene: TRBJ2-7
clone size: .
V gene: TRBV4-2
D gene: .

CDR3 DNA: TGTGCCACCTCTTCAGTCGAACCGCCGGGAGTCGAGCAGTACTTC
CDR3 protein: CATSSVEPPGVEQYF
CDR3 length: 15
J gene: TRBJ2-7
clone size: .
V gene: TRBV24-1
D gene: .

CDR3 DNA: TGTGCCAGCAACCCTGATCCCCTAACTGAAGCTTTCTTT
CDR3 protein: CASNPDPLTEAFF
CDR3 length: 13
J gene: TRBJ1-1
clone size: once
V gene: TRBV12-3/TRBV12-4
D gene: .

CDR3 DNA: TGTGCCAGCTCCCCAACTAGCGGGTCCGACAATGAGCAGTTCTTC
CDR3 protein: CASSPTSGSDNEQFF
CDR3 length: 15
J gene: TRBJ2-1
clone size: .
V gene: TRBV18
D gene: TRBD2

CDR3 DNA: TGTGCCAGCAGCTTGGGTCCCCGGTTGACTAGCGTCGAGTTCTTC
CDR3 protein: CASSLGPRLTSVEFF
CDR3 length: 15
J gene: TRBJ2-1
clone size: .
V gene: TRBV7-2
D gene: TRBD2

CDR3 DNA: TGTGCCAGCAGCTTGGACAGGGGGCAAGAGCAGTACTTC
CDR3 protein: CASSLDRGQEQYF
CDR3 length: 13
J gene: TRBJ2-7
clone size: .
V gene: TRBV11-2
D gene: TRBD1